This T cell receptor beta chain derives from a study of T cell repertoires in cytomegalovirus infection. Study background: Recently identified HLA-C-restricted CMV epitopes were among the peptides used. Public TCR beta signatures were indicative of both CMV infection and a matching HLA type. General study findings and limits: CMV-specific TCR beta clonotypes restricted by HLA-C were the ones dominating the ex vivo response. Adding up the frequency of public TCR beta families identified people who carried CMV plus the relevant HLA.

The CDR3 has 13 residues. V lost 1 base and J 5 bases, leaving 8 bases between the germline ends. The germline V gene encodes CDR1 SEHNR and CDR2 FQNEAQ (reference sequence). A remark on this clonotype: Its antigen is still unknown.

Using its own MiXCR run on the reads, TCRdb lists one record per CDR3 protein. The table has 150,000 to 200,000 distinct CDR3 sequences, about 20% seen once; the top ten hold 20% to 30%. This clonotype was obtained from a human donor in good health (CMV status not recorded). Some clones in this sample may be carry-over from other donors' samples. The sequenced sample was CD8+ T cells from cultured PBMCs, obtained from culture after CMV antigen stimulation. The chain is built from TRBV7-9 and TRBJ1-2; D remains unclear. CDR3 residues: CASSLGLEYGYTF. CDR3 nucleotides: TGTGCCAGCAGCTTAGGGTTGGAGTATGGCTACACCTTC.